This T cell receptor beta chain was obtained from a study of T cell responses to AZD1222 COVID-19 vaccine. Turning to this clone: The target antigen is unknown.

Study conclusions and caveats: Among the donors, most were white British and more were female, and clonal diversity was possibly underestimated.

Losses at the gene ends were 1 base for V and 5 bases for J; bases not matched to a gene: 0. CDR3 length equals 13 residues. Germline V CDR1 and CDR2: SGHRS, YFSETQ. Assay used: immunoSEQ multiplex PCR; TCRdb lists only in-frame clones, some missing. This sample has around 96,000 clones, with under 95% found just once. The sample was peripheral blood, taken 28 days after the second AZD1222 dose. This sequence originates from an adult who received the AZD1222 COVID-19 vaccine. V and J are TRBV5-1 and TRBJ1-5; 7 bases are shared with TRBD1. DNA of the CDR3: TGCGCCAGCAGCTTGCAGGGGGATCAGCCCCAGCATTTT. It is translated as CASSLQGDQPQHF. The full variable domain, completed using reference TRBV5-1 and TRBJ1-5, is KAGVTQTPRYLIKTRGQQVTLSCSPISGHRSVSWYQQTPGQGLQFLFEYFSETQRNKGNFPGRFSGRQFSNSRSEMNVSTLELGDSALYLCASSLQGDQPQHFGDGTRLSIL.